The rows below give T cell receptor beta chains drawn from one sample of a study of T cell responses to AZD1222 COVID-19 vaccine. The method was immunoSEQ multiplex PCR; TCRdb's version includes in-frame clones alone and lacks a portion of them. The sample lists about 91,000 clones, around nine tenths occurring once. The sequences come from peripheral blood, collected on day 0 of AZD1222 vaccination. These receptors were collected from an adult in good health. CDR3s include the opening cysteine and the closing phenylalanine or tryptophan. Each record gives: V gene, CDR3 length, D gene, J gene, clone size, CDR3 protein, CDR3 DNA. D genes are given only for firm matches. Clone size is stated in some rows and not others, as once, few, many or a class when expanded.

v_call: TRBV28; cdr3_length: 23; d_call: TRBD2; j_call: TRBJ2-7; clone_size: -; cdr3_aa: CASSSDNLAGRLAGGMVSYEQYF; cdr3_nt: TGTGCCAGCAGTTCCGACAATTTAGCGGGTAGACTAGCGGGAGGGATGGTTTCCTACGAGCAGTACTTC
v_call: TRBV7-3; cdr3_length: 15; d_call: TRBD2; j_call: TRBJ2-1; clone_size: -; cdr3_aa: CASSLLADSYNEQFF; cdr3_nt: TGTGCCAGCAGCTTACTAGCGGACTCCTACAATGAGCAGTTCTTC
v_call: TRBV5-8; cdr3_length: 14; d_call: -; j_call: TRBJ1-3; clone_size: -; cdr3_aa: CASTPGVEGNTIYF; cdr3_nt: TGTGCCAGCACCCCGGGGGTTGAAGGAAACACCATATATTTT
v_call: TRBV6-5; cdr3_length: 14; d_call: -; j_call: TRBJ1-3; clone_size: -; cdr3_aa: CASSYSITGNTIYF; cdr3_nt: TGTGCCAGCAGTTACTCGATTACCGGAAACACCATATATTTT
v_call: TRBV19; cdr3_length: 16; d_call: TRBD1; j_call: TRBJ2-7; clone_size: -; cdr3_aa: CASSTLRDRGPRKQYF; cdr3_nt: TGTGCCAGTAGTACCCTCCGGGACAGGGGTCCTAGGAAGCAGTACTTC
v_call: TRBV6-2/TRBV6-3; cdr3_length: 20; d_call: TRBD2; j_call: TRBJ2-5; clone_size: few; cdr3_aa: CASSSPPGLAGGTLQETQYF; cdr3_nt: TGTGCCAGCAGTTCCCCCCCGGGACTAGCGGGGGGTACCCTACAAGAGACCCAGTACTTC
v_call: TRBV5-4; cdr3_length: 15; d_call: -; j_call: TRBJ2-1; clone_size: few; cdr3_aa: CASSFDGGPYNEQFF; cdr3_nt: TGTGCCAGCAGCTTTGACGGGGGACCTTACAATGAGCAGTTCTTC
v_call: TRBV11-2; cdr3_length: 17; d_call: -; j_call: TRBJ2-1; clone_size: -; cdr3_aa: CASSFYGWRGSYNEQFF; cdr3_nt: TGTGCCAGCAGCTTTTACGGCTGGCGGGGATCCTACAATGAGCAGTTCTTC
v_call: TRBV6-4; cdr3_length: 15; d_call: TRBD2; j_call: TRBJ2-1; clone_size: -; cdr3_aa: CASSDSPSGRNEQFF; cdr3_nt: TGTGCCAGCAGTGACTCACCTAGCGGGAGGAATGAGCAGTTCTTC
v_call: TRBV7-2; cdr3_length: 15; d_call: -; j_call: TRBJ1-1; clone_size: once; cdr3_aa: CASSPGAARGTEAFF; cdr3_nt: TGTGCCAGCAGCCCGGGAGCAGCTCGAGGGACTGAAGCTTTCTTT
v_call: TRBV12-3/TRBV12-4; cdr3_length: 13; d_call: -; j_call: TRBJ2-2; clone_size: -; cdr3_aa: CASSPRGTGELFF; cdr3_nt: TGTGCCAGCAGCCCGAGGGGGACCGGGGAGCTGTTTTTT
v_call: TRBV18; cdr3_length: 17; d_call: -; j_call: TRBJ1-5; clone_size: -; cdr3_aa: CASSPLYEGLGNQPQHF; cdr3_nt: TGTGCCAGCTCACCTTTGTATGAGGGGTTAGGGAATCAGCCCCAGCATTTT
v_call: TRBV2; cdr3_length: 16; d_call: TRBD2; j_call: TRBJ2-7; clone_size: -; cdr3_aa: CASSDLAGLFSYEQYF; cdr3_nt: TGTGCCAGCAGTGATCTAGCGGGACTGTTCTCCTACGAGCAGTACTTC
v_call: TRBV7-9; cdr3_length: 13; d_call: -; j_call: TRBJ2-1; clone_size: -; cdr3_aa: CASSLALVGEQFF; cdr3_nt: TGTGCCAGCAGCTTAGCACTAGTTGGTGAGCAGTTCTTC
v_call: TRBV6-5; cdr3_length: 15; d_call: TRBD1; j_call: TRBJ2-7; clone_size: -; cdr3_aa: CASRNDRGSAYEQYF; cdr3_nt: TGTGCCAGCAGAAATGACAGGGGTAGCGCCTACGAGCAGTACTTC
v_call: TRBV27; cdr3_length: 15; d_call: TRBD1; j_call: TRBJ2-3; clone_size: -; cdr3_aa: CASSKQGARTDTQYF; cdr3_nt: TGTGCCAGCAGTAAACAGGGGGCCCGCACAGATACGCAGTATTTT
v_call: TRBV11-2; cdr3_length: 15; d_call: TRBD2; j_call: TRBJ2-1; clone_size: -; cdr3_aa: CASSLFAAGGVGQFF; cdr3_nt: TGTGCCAGCAGCTTATTTGCAGCGGGGGGCGTGGGGCAGTTCTTC
v_call: TRBV14; cdr3_length: 15; d_call: -; j_call: TRBJ1-6; clone_size: once; cdr3_aa: CASSFGTNYNSPLHF; cdr3_nt: TGTGCCAGCAGCTTCGGGACAAACTATAATTCACCCCTCCACTTT
v_call: TRBV19; cdr3_length: 13; d_call: -; j_call: TRBJ1-2; clone_size: -; cdr3_aa: CASRGEANYGYTF; cdr3_nt: TGTGCCAGTAGGGGAGAAGCTAACTATGGCTACACCTTC
v_call: TRBV28; cdr3_length: 17; d_call: TRBD1; j_call: TRBJ1-2; clone_size: -; cdr3_aa: CASRTPWEGTGKYGYTF; cdr3_nt: TGTGCCAGCAGGACCCCCTGGGAGGGGACAGGGAAGTATGGCTACACCTTC
v_call: TRBV5-1; cdr3_length: 12; d_call: -; j_call: TRBJ1-2; clone_size: -; cdr3_aa: CASSLQGEGYTF; cdr3_nt: TGCGCCAGCAGCCTACAGGGAGAAGGCTACACCTTC
v_call: TRBV2; cdr3_length: 13; d_call: -; j_call: TRBJ1-4; clone_size: -; cdr3_aa: CASSQRFEEKLFF; cdr3_nt: TGTGCCAGCAGTCAACGGTTCGAGGAAAAACTGTTTTTT
v_call: TRBV3-1/TRBV3-2; cdr3_length: 16; d_call: -; j_call: TRBJ1-6; clone_size: once; cdr3_aa: CASSQDYPGATAPLHF; cdr3_nt: TGTGCCAGCAGCCAAGATTACCCTGGAGCTACGGCACCCCTCCACTTT
v_call: TRBV7-3; cdr3_length: 15; d_call: -; j_call: TRBJ2-5; clone_size: -; cdr3_aa: CASSRTRLSGETQYF; cdr3_nt: TGTGCCAGCAGCCGGACAAGACTGTCGGGAGAGACCCAGTACTTC
v_call: TRBV10-2; cdr3_length: 14; d_call: TRBD1; j_call: TRBJ2-7; clone_size: -; cdr3_aa: CASSEGQGAYEQYF; cdr3_nt: TGCGCCAGCAGTGAGGGGCAGGGGGCCTACGAGCAGTACTTC
v_call: TRBV5-1; cdr3_length: 14; d_call: TRBD1; j_call: TRBJ2-7; clone_size: -; cdr3_aa: CASSFGTGSYEQYF; cdr3_nt: TGCGCCAGCAGCTTCGGGACAGGGTCCTACGAGCAGTACTTC
v_call: TRBV7-8; cdr3_length: 14; d_call: -; j_call: TRBJ2-3; clone_size: -; cdr3_aa: CASSLTRGADTQYF; cdr3_nt: TGTGCCAGCAGCCTTACCAGGGGGGCAGATACGCAGTATTTT
v_call: TRBV28; cdr3_length: 19; d_call: TRBD2; j_call: TRBJ2-5; clone_size: once; cdr3_aa: CASSANPTRASGAAGTQYF; cdr3_nt: TGTGCCAGCAGCGCAAACCCTACTAGGGCTAGCGGGGCGGCGGGGACCCAGTACTTC
v_call: TRBV6-5; cdr3_length: 14; d_call: -; j_call: TRBJ1-1; clone_size: -; cdr3_aa: CASSYGQGLTEAFF; cdr3_nt: TGTGCCAGCAGTTATGGCCAGGGGTTGACTGAAGCTTTCTTT
v_call: TRBV6-5; cdr3_length: 13; d_call: -; j_call: TRBJ2-5; clone_size: -; cdr3_aa: CASRTHREGAQYF; cdr3_nt: TGTGCCAGCAGGACTCACCGCGAGGGGGCCCAGTACTTC
v_call: TRBV28; cdr3_length: 15; d_call: TRBD1; j_call: TRBJ2-7; clone_size: -; cdr3_aa: CASSLSGGATYEQYF; cdr3_nt: TGTGCCAGCAGTTTATCAGGGGGCGCCACCTACGAGCAGTACTTC
v_call: TRBV5-6; cdr3_length: 14; d_call: TRBD2; j_call: TRBJ2-5; clone_size: -; cdr3_aa: CASSYLAGGETQYF; cdr3_nt: TGTGCCAGCAGCTATCTAGCGGGAGGAGAGACCCAGTACTTC
v_call: TRBV7-3; cdr3_length: 13; d_call: -; j_call: TRBJ2-1; clone_size: -; cdr3_aa: CASSLIEGNEQFF; cdr3_nt: TGTGCCAGCAGCTTAATAGAAGGCAATGAGCAGTTCTTC
v_call: TRBV15; cdr3_length: 15; d_call: -; j_call: TRBJ1-5; clone_size: -; cdr3_aa: CATSRDPISGQPQHF; cdr3_nt: TGTGCCACCAGCAGAGATCCAATCTCAGGTCAGCCCCAGCATTTT
v_call: TRBV6-5; cdr3_length: 15; d_call: TRBD2; j_call: TRBJ2-7; clone_size: -; cdr3_aa: CATTAGTSASYEQYF; cdr3_nt: TGTGCCACCACAGCGGGGACTAGCGCCTCCTACGAGCAGTACTTC
v_call: TRBV12-3/TRBV12-4; cdr3_length: 13; d_call: -; j_call: TRBJ1-2; clone_size: -; cdr3_aa: CASSLQANYGYTF; cdr3_nt: TGTGCCAGCAGTTTACAGGCCAACTATGGCTACACCTTC
v_call: TRBV7-9; cdr3_length: 16; d_call: TRBD1; j_call: TRBJ1-1; clone_size: -; cdr3_aa: CASSSWGARGLAEAFF; cdr3_nt: TGTGCCAGCAGCTCTTGGGGGGCCAGGGGGTTAGCTGAAGCTTTCTTT
v_call: TRBV7-2; cdr3_length: 13; d_call: TRBD1; j_call: TRBJ1-5; clone_size: -; cdr3_aa: CASSLTGGQPQHF; cdr3_nt: TGTGCCAGCAGCTTAACAGGGGGACAGCCCCAGCATTTT
v_call: TRBV7-8; cdr3_length: 13; d_call: -; j_call: TRBJ2-5; clone_size: -; cdr3_aa: CASSLGSGETQYF; cdr3_nt: TGTGCCAGCAGCTTAGGTAGTGGAGAGACCCAGTACTTC
v_call: TRBV7-3; cdr3_length: 13; d_call: -; j_call: TRBJ1-1; clone_size: -; cdr3_aa: CASSFGASREAFF; cdr3_nt: TGTGCCAGCAGCTTCGGGGCTTCTCGGGAAGCTTTCTTT
v_call: TRBV28; cdr3_length: 16; d_call: TRBD2; j_call: TRBJ2-2; clone_size: -; cdr3_aa: CASSTPLAGPTGELFF; cdr3_nt: TGTGCCAGCAGTACCCCCCTAGCGGGACCAACCGGGGAGCTGTTTTTT